The 22 T cell receptor beta chains presented below share a single source sample, sequenced in a study of control samples from healthy donors and cancer patients. This table comes from immunoSEQ multiplex PCR, and its TCRdb copy is limited to in-frame clones, with some not included. The table includes approximately 190,000 clones, roughly nine tenths detected once. The sample comprised blood. The source of these receptors is a man aged 25 to 40 in good health.

The chain combines TRBV6-5 with TRBJ2-5; 11 nucleotides match TRBD2. Germline assignment: CDR1 MNHEY and CDR2 SVGAGI. CDR3 length: 16 amino acids. V lost 2 bases and J lost 1; bases outside the gene matches: 3. The CDR3 is CASSYTGTSGQETQYF. The CDR3, as DNA: TGTGCCAGCAGTTACACAGGGACTAGCGGCCAAGAGACCCAGTACTTC.

The chain links TRBV13 to TRBJ1-1; D remains unclear. The CDR3 length is 13 residues. The germline V gene has CDR1 PRHDT and CDR2 FYEKMQ (reference sequence). V was shortened by 3 bases and J by 4 bases, with 9 bases between the two germline ends. This chain's CDR3 is CASSFGRRTEAFF. Here the CDR3 DNA reads TGTGCCAGCAGCTTCGGGCGCCGCACTGAAGCTTTCTTT.

V and J are TRBV5-8 and TRBJ2-2; the match to TRBD2 covers 9 bases. Trimming removed 0 bases from V and 7 bases from J; junction bases left unmatched: 7. Germline CDR1 and CDR2: SGHTS and YDEGEE. The CDR3 sequence is 16 residues long. CDR3 residues: CASSLDLRGGVGELFF. CDR3 nucleotide sequence: TGTGCCAGCAGCTTGGACTTGCGGGGGGGCGTCGGGGAGCTGTTTTTT.

This chain uses TRBV13 with TRBJ2-2, with 11 bases matching TRBD1. The ends lost 6 bases at V and 5 bases at J; junction bases unmatched: 5. Germline values: CDR1 PRHDT, CDR2 FYEKMQ (reference sequence). The CDR3 runs 15 residues. The CDR3 DNA reads TGTGCCAGCAGGCGGGACAGGGGGAAGACCGGGGAGCTGTTTTTT. Its translation is CASRRDRGKTGELFF.

This sequence joins TRBV4-1 and TRBJ2-7; the D is unclear. CDR1 and CDR2 (germline): MGHRA, YSYEKL. The ends were cut back, 1 base at V and 2 bases at J, with 12 bases in the middle. The CDR3 spans 15 residues. CDR3 DNA sequence: TGCGCCAGCAGCCAAGGCCCGAGACAAACCTACGAGCAGTACTTC. It is translated as CASSQGPRQTYEQYF.

The DNA for the CDR3 is TGTGCCAGCAGCTTAGCGGGGGGGAGGAGGAATGAGCAGTTCTTC. This codes for CASSLAGGRRNEQFF. The V call is TRBV7-2, the J call TRBJ2-1, with 7 nucleotides matching TRBD2. This CDR3 spans 15 amino acids. The V and J ends lost 0 bases and 7 bases, in that order; junction bases with no gene match: 6. Germline values: CDR1 SGHTA, CDR2 FQGNSA.

The V gene is TRBV2, the J gene TRBJ2-3; TRBD1 matches 7 bases. V lost 3 bases to trimming and J lost 1 base; unmatched junction nucleotides: 7. This CDR3 region has 16 residues. CDR1 is SNHLY and CDR2 is FYNNEI in the germline V gene. The CDR3 is CASSDETGAGTDTQYF. The CDR3 DNA sequence: TGTGCCAGCAGTGACGAAACAGGGGCGGGCACAGATACGCAGTATTTT.

The chain carries TRBV10-2 and TRBJ1-5, with a tentative D call TRBD1 (5 bases). Germline V gene data show CDR1 as WSHSY and CDR2 as SAAADI. Trimming stripped 5 bases from V and 2 bases from J, with 10 bases between. The CDR3 extends over 14 amino acids. The CDR3 sequence is CASSIQGGNQPQHF. CDR3 in DNA: TGCGCCAGCAGTATTCAGGGCGGCAATCAGCCCCAGCATTTT.

The chain has TRBV10-2 and TRBJ1-1, with D possibly matching TRBD1 (5 bases). Looked up from germline, CDR1 is WSHSY and CDR2 is SAAADI. There are 14 residues in the CDR3. Trimming removed 4 bases at V and 2 bases at J, with 11 bases between. This CDR3 reads CASSVPGDNTEAFF. CDR3 in DNA: TGCGCCAGCAGTGTACCGGGGGATAACACTGAAGCTTTCTTT.

The chain uses TRBV2 and TRBJ1-6; 9 nucleotides match TRBD1. The CDR3 totals 15 residues. J gave up 9 bases and V 4 bases, and 7 bases lay outside the gene matches. Germline CDR1 reads SNHLY; CDR2 reads FYNNEI. The DNA for the CDR3 is TGTGCCAGCAGTGCTAACAGGGGGCGCGGTTCACCCCTCCACTTT. It specifies CASSANRGRGSPLHF.

The chain couples TRBV12-5 to TRBJ1-1; TRBD1 is a possible D gene (6 bases). Germline loops: CDR1 LGHNT, CDR2 FRNRAP. The CDR3 sequence is 15 residues long. V lost 2 bases to trimming and J lost 5 bases, with 15 bases between them. The CDR3 region has the DNA TGTGCTAGTGGTTTGTCGGGGGCCCGAGGGACTGAAGCTTTCTTT. This codes for CASGLSGARGTEAFF.

The chain carries TRBV3-1 (or the pseudogene TRBV3-2) and TRBJ2-7; 11 positions agree with TRBD2. CDR1 and CDR2 (germline): LGHDT, YNNKEL (reference sequence). J gave up 11 bases and V 0 bases, and 6 bases lay outside the gene matches. There are 14 residues in the CDR3. In DNA, the CDR3 is TGTGCCAGCAGCCAAGAGAATAGCGGGGGGGCCAAGTACTTC. It translates to CASSQENSGGAKYF.

V gene TRBV7-2 combines with J gene TRBJ1-6, with D possibly matching TRBD1 (5 bases). V gave up 3 bases and J gave up 10 bases, with 13 bases separating them. The CDR3 spans 14 residues. Per the germline V gene, CDR1 is SGHTA and CDR2 is FQGNSA. The CDR3 is CASSLNRKVSPLHF. CDR3 DNA sequence: TGTGCCAGCAGCTTGAACAGGAAGGTCTCACCCCTCCACTTT. Filled out from reference TRBV7-2 and TRBJ1-6, the complete variable domain reads GAGVSQSPSNKVTEKGKDVELRCDPISGHTALYWYRQSLGQGLEFLIYFQGNSAPDKSGLPSDRFSAERTGGSVSTLTIQRTQQEDSAVYLCASSLNRKVSPLHFGNGTRLTVT.

The chain uses TRBV6-1 and TRBJ1-4, with D unclear. CDR1 MNHNS and CDR2 SASEGT come from the germline V gene. The V end was cut by 1 base, the J end by 0 bases, with 6 bases between. The CDR3 length is 15 residues. CDR3 residues: CASSEDQATNEKLFF. DNA for the CDR3: TGTGCCAGCAGTGAAGATCAGGCAACTAATGAAAAACTGTTTTTT.

The V and J genes are TRBV7-3 and TRBJ2-7; D perhaps matches TRBD1 (5 bases). From germline, CDR1 is SGHTA and CDR2 FQGTGA. This CDR3 spans 13 amino acids. V lost 2 bases to trimming and J lost 6 bases, with 11 bases between them. The DNA for the CDR3 is TGTGCCAGCAGCTTAGCACGACAGAGCGAGCAGTACTTC. This gives the protein CASSLARQSEQYF.

This rearrangement joins TRBV6-6 to TRBJ2-6, with D perhaps being TRBD1 or TRBD2 (5 bases each). From germline, CDR1 is MNHNY and CDR2 SVGAGI (reference sequence). Trimming left V 2 bases short and J 6 bases short, with 8 bases between. This CDR3 has 14 amino acids. This CDR3 reads CASSYRGEANVLTF. The DNA for the CDR3 is TGTGCCAGCAGTTACAGAGGGGAGGCCAACGTCCTGACTTTC.

This clone turned up a few times. V usage is TRBV5-1 and J usage is TRBJ1-1, with 7 bases fitting TRBD1. After removal of 6 bases from V and 4 bases from J, the junction contained 12 bases not matched to a gene. CDR3 size: 15 residues. Germline CDR1 reads SGHRS; CDR2 reads YFSETQ. This CDR3 is CASNPWDSPSTEAFF. In DNA form, the CDR3 reads TGCGCCAGCAACCCTTGGGACAGCCCTTCCACTGAAGCTTTCTTT. The whole variable domain, filled in from reference TRBV5-1 and TRBJ1-1, reads KAGVTQTPRYLIKTRGQQVTLSCSPISGHRSVSWYQQTPGQGLQFLFEYFSETQRNKGNFPGRFSGRQFSNSRSEMNVSTLELGDSALYLCASNPWDSPSTEAFFGQGTRLTVV.

The chain carries TRBV18 and TRBJ1-5; D remains unclear. CDR1 and CDR2 from the germline V gene are KGHSH and LQKENI. The CDR3 sequence is 15 residues long. V was cut by 2 bases and J by 4 bases, with 12 bases left in between. The CDR3 is CASSPTGSRNQPQHF. CDR3 DNA sequence: TGTGCCAGCTCACCAACCGGGTCTAGAAATCAGCCCCAGCATTTT. Full variable domain (missing parts from reference TRBV18 and TRBJ1-5): NAGVMQNPRHLVRRRGQEARLRCSPMKGHSHVYWYRQLPEEGLKFMVYLQKENIIDESGMPKERFSAEFPKEGPSILRIQQVVRGDSAAYFCASSPTGSRNQPQHFGDGTRLSIL.

The chain uses TRBV7-8 and TRBJ2-1, with D possibly being TRBD2 (7 bases). The germline V and J ends were trimmed by 5 bases and 6 bases, with 11 bases remaining between them. Germline assignment: CDR1 SGHVS and CDR2 FQNEAQ. The CDR3 is 13 amino acids. Written as DNA, the CDR3 is TGTGCCAGCAGCCGGGGGGCGGCCAATGAGCAGTTCTTC. Amino acid sequence: CASSRGAANEQFF.

The rearrangement uses TRBV4-1 and TRBJ1-2, with 7 bases identical to TRBD1. Germline V gives CDR1 MGHRA, CDR2 YSYEKL. This CDR3 region has 15 residues. V gave up 1 base and J gave up 3 bases; unmatched junction bases: 5. CDR3 amino acids: CASSQVGGGHYGYTF. The DNA for the CDR3 is TGCGCCAGCAGCCAAGTTGGAGGGGGCCACTATGGCTACACCTTC.

This chain uses TRBV5-5 with TRBJ1-4; 8 bases align to TRBD1. Germline V gene lookup returns CDR1 SGHKS and CDR2 YYEKEE (reference sequence). The CDR3 contains 16 residues. Trimming took 3 bases from V and 8 from J; bases not matched to a gene: 12. The CDR3 nucleotides read TGTGCCAGCAGCTCCTATACGACAGGGGATGGCGAAAAACTGTTTTTT. This gives the protein CASSSYTTGDGEKLFF.

The chain couples TRBV19 to TRBJ2-3; D uncertain. Germline assignment: CDR1 LNHDA and CDR2 SQIVND (reference sequence). V shed 4 bases and J shed 5 bases, with 13 bases lying between them. This CDR3 contains 14 residues. CDR3 nucleotides: TGTGCCAGTAGTAGGTCTGGGAACGGAGATACGCAGTATTTT. Its protein product is CASSRSGNGDTQYF.